These T cell receptor beta chains were read from a single sample in a study of neoadjuvant anti-PD-1 for oral cavity cancer. Sequenced by immunoSEQ multiplex PCR; TCRdb stores in-frame clones only, minus some. Here the sample spans 9,500 to 12,000 clones, roughly half being singletons. The material was tumor tissue, obtained before nivolumab (anti-PD-1) treatment. The origin of the receptors is a person aged 35 to 85 with oral cavity squamous cell carcinoma. The CDR3 runs from the conserved cysteine through the conserved F or W. The order of the fields is CDR3 DNA, CDR3 protein, J gene, V gene, D gene, clone size. A D gene is named only where the DNA matches it firmly. Clone size is shown for a subset of rows, as once, few, many or a class of expanded clone.

CDR3nt: TGTGCCAGTAGCCCACAACAAATAACAGGGGACTGGTGGAACGAGCAGTACTTC
CDR3aa: CASSPQQITGDWWNEQYF
j_gene: TRBJ2-7
v_gene: TRBV19
d_gene: -
abundance: -

CDR3nt: TGCGCCAGCAGCTTGGGACTTAGGGGCAGGGGAGCTCTACACGAGCAGTACTTC
CDR3aa: CASSLGLRGRGALHEQYF
j_gene: TRBJ2-7
v_gene: TRBV5-1
d_gene: -
abundance: medium-sized

CDR3nt: TGTGCCAGCAGCGTAAATGAGGGACATGGCTACACCTTC
CDR3aa: CASSVNEGHGYTF
j_gene: TRBJ1-2
v_gene: TRBV7-2
d_gene: -
abundance: -

CDR3nt: TGTGCCAGCAGCTTAGATGGCAGGGGAGACACCATATATTTT
CDR3aa: CASSLDGRGDTIYF
j_gene: TRBJ1-3
v_gene: TRBV7-9
d_gene: -
abundance: once

CDR3nt: TGTGCCAGCCGGGACAGGGGGACCTATGGCTACACCTTC
CDR3aa: CASRDRGTYGYTF
j_gene: TRBJ1-2
v_gene: TRBV30
d_gene: TRBD1
abundance: -

CDR3nt: TGTGCCAGCAGTGAATGGGTGGGGCTTGGGGAGACCCAGTACTTC
CDR3aa: CASSEWVGLGETQYF
j_gene: TRBJ2-5
v_gene: TRBV25-1
d_gene: -
abundance: few

CDR3nt: TGTGCCAACCGGGACACCTACGACAACACTGAAGCTTTCTTT
CDR3aa: CANRDTYDNTEAFF
j_gene: TRBJ1-1
v_gene: TRBV2
d_gene: -
abundance: -

CDR3nt: TGCGCCAGCAGCTTTCCGGGACAGGGGATGGAGGGCTACACCTTC
CDR3aa: CASSFPGQGMEGYTF
j_gene: TRBJ1-2
v_gene: TRBV5-1
d_gene: TRBD1
abundance: -

CDR3nt: TGTGCCAGCAGTGAGGGCAGGGATATTGGCTACACCTTC
CDR3aa: CASSEGRDIGYTF
j_gene: TRBJ1-2
v_gene: TRBV6-1
d_gene: -
abundance: -

CDR3nt: TGTGCCAGCAGCCCCAGCGGGGGGGCCACCGGGGAGCTGTTTTTT
CDR3aa: CASSPSGGATGELFF
j_gene: TRBJ2-2
v_gene: TRBV6-4
d_gene: TRBD2
abundance: -

CDR3nt: TGTGCCAGCAGTTTATTGCTGGGACAGGGAATTATGGCTTTCTTT
CDR3aa: CASSLLLGQGIMAFF
j_gene: TRBJ1-1
v_gene: TRBV28
d_gene: TRBD1
abundance: -

CDR3nt: TGTGCCAGCAGTCAAGACAGGTTTCCCTACGAGCAGTACTTC
CDR3aa: CASSQDRFPYEQYF
j_gene: TRBJ2-7
v_gene: TRBV6-5
d_gene: -
abundance: -

CDR3nt: TGTGCCAGCAGCTTAGATATTTGGGACAGGGGTAACTATGGCTACACCTTC
CDR3aa: CASSLDIWDRGNYGYTF
j_gene: TRBJ1-2
v_gene: TRBV7-8
d_gene: TRBD1
abundance: medium-sized

CDR3nt: TGTGCCAGTAGTGCCCTGACAGGGGGTGAAAAACTGTTTTTT
CDR3aa: CASSALTGGEKLFF
j_gene: TRBJ1-4
v_gene: TRBV19
d_gene: TRBD1
abundance: -

CDR3nt: TGTGCCAGCAGCCCGGGGGTTCGACCCCTCCACTTT
CDR3aa: CASSPGVRPLHF
j_gene: TRBJ1-6
v_gene: TRBV7-8
d_gene: -
abundance: few

CDR3nt: TGTGCCATCAGTGTGCCCGGGACAGGGGGCGAGGCTAATGAAAAACTGTTTTTT
CDR3aa: CAISVPGTGGEANEKLFF
j_gene: TRBJ1-4
v_gene: TRBV10-3
d_gene: TRBD1
abundance: -

CDR3nt: TGTGCCAGCAGTTCCGGAGGTTGGGTAACCAACACTGAAGCTTTCTTT
CDR3aa: CASSSGGWVTNTEAFF
j_gene: TRBJ1-1
v_gene: TRBV6-5
d_gene: -
abundance: once

CDR3nt: TGTGCCAGCTCACAGGGGGTCTCTGGAAACACCATATATTTT
CDR3aa: CASSQGVSGNTIYF
j_gene: TRBJ1-3
v_gene: TRBV18
d_gene: -
abundance: -

CDR3nt: TGTGCCAGCAGCCCAAGGGGGGACAGGGGGGTAAACACTGAAGCTTTCTTT
CDR3aa: CASSPRGDRGVNTEAFF
j_gene: TRBJ1-1
v_gene: TRBV5-4
d_gene: TRBD1
abundance: -

CDR3nt: TGTGCCAGCAGCAGACAGGGAATTGGTTATGGCTACACCTTC
CDR3aa: CASSRQGIGYGYTF
j_gene: TRBJ1-2
v_gene: TRBV6-5
d_gene: TRBD1
abundance: -

CDR3nt: TGTGCCAGCAGCGAGGGACAAAACAACTATGGCTACACCTTC
CDR3aa: CASSEGQNNYGYTF
j_gene: TRBJ1-2
v_gene: TRBV11-1
d_gene: -
abundance: -

CDR3nt: TGTGCCAGCAGCCGCCTGCACTATCCCACCGTAAACGGGGAGCTGTTTTTT
CDR3aa: CASSRLHYPTVNGELFF
j_gene: TRBJ2-2
v_gene: TRBV7-3
d_gene: -
abundance: once

CDR3nt: TGCAGCGTTCGGACGGGAACTACTAGCACAGATACGCAGTATTTT
CDR3aa: CSVRTGTTSTDTQYF
j_gene: TRBJ2-3
v_gene: TRBV29-1
d_gene: -
abundance: -

CDR3nt: TGTGCCAGCAGCCCGGACAGGGTCTGGGATGGCTACACCTTC
CDR3aa: CASSPDRVWDGYTF
j_gene: TRBJ1-2
v_gene: TRBV5-6
d_gene: TRBD1
abundance: few

CDR3nt: TGTGCCAGCAGTTCACCAGCGGGGGTTTCGAATGAGCAGTTCTTC
CDR3aa: CASSSPAGVSNEQFF
j_gene: TRBJ2-1
v_gene: TRBV27
d_gene: TRBD2
abundance: -

CDR3nt: TGCAGCGCCCGTAGGGCCAGCACAGATACGCAGTATTTT
CDR3aa: CSARRASTDTQYF
j_gene: TRBJ2-3
v_gene: TRBV29-1
d_gene: -
abundance: few

CDR3nt: TGTGCCAGCAGCTTTGGTATGAACACTGAAGCTTTCTTT
CDR3aa: CASSFGMNTEAFF
j_gene: TRBJ1-1
v_gene: TRBV5-6
d_gene: -
abundance: -

CDR3nt: TGTGCCAGCTCCTCCCCCGGGGCCAACGTCCTGACTTTC
CDR3aa: CASSSPGANVLTF
j_gene: TRBJ2-6
v_gene: TRBV18
d_gene: -
abundance: -

CDR3nt: TGCGCCAGCAGCTTGGCAGGAATAAGTGGGTCCTACGAGCAGTACTTC
CDR3aa: CASSLAGISGSYEQYF
j_gene: TRBJ2-7
v_gene: TRBV5-1
d_gene: -
abundance: few

CDR3nt: TGTGCTAGTGGTTGGACAGGGCCATTTAGCAATTCACCCCTCCACTTT
CDR3aa: CASGWTGPFSNSPLHF
j_gene: TRBJ1-6
v_gene: TRBV12-5
d_gene: TRBD1
abundance: -